This T cell receptor beta chain was recorded in a study of blood T cells in healthy people across ages. Study background: Per two T cells, about one barcoded beta molecule was captured through template switching. General observations from the study: Not knowing donor CMV status may have confounded expanded clonotype changes.

Each donor supplied approximately 10 milliliters of peripheral blood. With regard to this clonotype: Its antigen remains unidentified.

Germline V gene data show CDR1 as MNHEY and CDR2 as SVGEGT. The CDR3 is made up of 14 amino acids. For the second PCR, which ran for about 7 to 11 cycles, a sample-barcoded 5' primer and a J-beta primer mix were used. Template switching added a 12-random-nucleotide identifier to every cDNA molecule. TCRdb reanalysed the 5' RACE reads using MiXCR and keeps one entry per CDR3 protein. The sample has 1,500,000 or so distinct CDR3 sequences; roughly 64% are singletons. The chain couples TRBV6-2 or TRBV6-3 to TRBJ2-7, with D perhaps TRBD1 or TRBD2 (5 bases each). The assigned J gene may be wrong: the sequence end matches TRBJ2-1 better. Sequencing was carried out using blood. The receptor was derived from a man in his late teens or twenties in good health. As DNA, the CDR3 is TGTGCCAGCAGTTATAATGAGGGCTCCGGGACCCAGTTCTTC. Its protein is CASSYNEGSGTQFF.